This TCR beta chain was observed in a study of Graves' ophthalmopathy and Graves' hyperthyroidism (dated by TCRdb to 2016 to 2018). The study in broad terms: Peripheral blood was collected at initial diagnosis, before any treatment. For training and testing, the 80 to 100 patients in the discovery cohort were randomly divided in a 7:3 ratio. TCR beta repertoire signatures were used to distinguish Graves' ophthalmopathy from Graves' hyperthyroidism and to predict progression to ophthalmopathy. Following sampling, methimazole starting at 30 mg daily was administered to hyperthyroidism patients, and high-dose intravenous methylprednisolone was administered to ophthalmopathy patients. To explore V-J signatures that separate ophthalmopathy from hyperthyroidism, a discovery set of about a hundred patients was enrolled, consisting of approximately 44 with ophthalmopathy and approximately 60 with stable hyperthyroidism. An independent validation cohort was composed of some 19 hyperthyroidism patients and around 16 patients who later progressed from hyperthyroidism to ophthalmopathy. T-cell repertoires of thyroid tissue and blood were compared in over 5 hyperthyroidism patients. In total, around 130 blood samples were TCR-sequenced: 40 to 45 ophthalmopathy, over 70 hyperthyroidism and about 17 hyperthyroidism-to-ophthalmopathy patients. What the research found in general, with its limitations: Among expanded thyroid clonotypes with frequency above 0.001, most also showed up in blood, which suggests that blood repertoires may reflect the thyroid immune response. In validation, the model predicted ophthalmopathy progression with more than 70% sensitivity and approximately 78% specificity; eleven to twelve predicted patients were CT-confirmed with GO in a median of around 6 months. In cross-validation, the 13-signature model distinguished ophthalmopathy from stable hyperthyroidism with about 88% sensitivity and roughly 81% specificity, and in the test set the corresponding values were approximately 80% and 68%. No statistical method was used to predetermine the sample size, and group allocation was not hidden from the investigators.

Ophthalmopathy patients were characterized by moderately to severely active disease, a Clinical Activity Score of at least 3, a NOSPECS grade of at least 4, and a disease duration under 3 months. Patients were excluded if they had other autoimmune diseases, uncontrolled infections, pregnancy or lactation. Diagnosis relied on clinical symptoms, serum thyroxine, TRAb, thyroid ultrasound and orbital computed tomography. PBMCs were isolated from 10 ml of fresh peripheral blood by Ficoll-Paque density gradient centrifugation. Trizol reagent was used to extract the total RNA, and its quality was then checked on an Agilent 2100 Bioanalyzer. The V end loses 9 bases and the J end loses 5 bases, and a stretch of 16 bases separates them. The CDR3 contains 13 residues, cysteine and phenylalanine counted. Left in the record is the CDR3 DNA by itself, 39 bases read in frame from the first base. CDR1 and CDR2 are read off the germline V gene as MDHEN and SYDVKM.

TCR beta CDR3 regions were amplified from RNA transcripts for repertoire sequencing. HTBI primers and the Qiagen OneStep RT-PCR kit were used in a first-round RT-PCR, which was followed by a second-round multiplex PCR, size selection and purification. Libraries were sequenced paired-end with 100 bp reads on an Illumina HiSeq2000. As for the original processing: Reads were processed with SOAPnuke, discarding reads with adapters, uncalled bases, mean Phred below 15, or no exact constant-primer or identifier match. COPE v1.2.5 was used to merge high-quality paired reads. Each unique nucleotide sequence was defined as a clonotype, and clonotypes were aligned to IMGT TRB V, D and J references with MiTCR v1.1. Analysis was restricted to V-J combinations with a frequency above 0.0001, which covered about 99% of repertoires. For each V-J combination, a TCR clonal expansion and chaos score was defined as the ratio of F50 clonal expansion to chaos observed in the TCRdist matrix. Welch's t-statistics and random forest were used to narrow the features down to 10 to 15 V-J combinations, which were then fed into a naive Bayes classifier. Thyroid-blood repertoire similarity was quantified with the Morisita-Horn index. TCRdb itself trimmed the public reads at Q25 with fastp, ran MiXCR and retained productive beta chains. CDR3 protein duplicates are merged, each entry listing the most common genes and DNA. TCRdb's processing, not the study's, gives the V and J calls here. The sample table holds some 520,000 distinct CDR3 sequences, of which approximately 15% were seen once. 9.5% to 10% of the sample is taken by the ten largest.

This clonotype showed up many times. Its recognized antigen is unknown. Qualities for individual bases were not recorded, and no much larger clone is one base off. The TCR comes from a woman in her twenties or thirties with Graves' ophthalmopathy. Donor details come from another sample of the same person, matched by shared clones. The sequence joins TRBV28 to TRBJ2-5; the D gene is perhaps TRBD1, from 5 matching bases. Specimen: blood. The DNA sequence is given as TGTGCCAGTCTGCACAGGTCCGGGGAGACCCAGTACTTC. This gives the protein CASLHRSGETQYF.